These 11 T cell receptor beta chains originate from one sample sequenced in a study of blood T cell repertoires in COVID-19. Some clones are missing from TCRdb's copy, which holds only in-frame ones; the method was immunoSEQ multiplex PCR. The data hold 80,000 to 95,000 clones, with over 75% observed a single time. Sequenced sample: peripheral blood. These receptor sequences come from a man between 65 and 85 years old with acute or convalescent COVID-19.

This clone was detected a few times. This chain links TRBV27 with TRBJ1-3; TRBD1 matches 7 bases. The CDR3 runs to 16 residues. The ends lost 3 bases at V and 1 base at J; junction bases unmatched: 6. The germline CDR1 and CDR2 sequences are MNHEY and SMNVEV (reference sequence). The CDR3 DNA reads as TGTGCCAGCAGTTTTAGAGGGGGCATTTCTGGAAACACCATATATTTT. This translates into CASSFRGGISGNTIYF.

The rearrangement uses TRBV5-1 and TRBJ2-7, with D hard to call. This CDR3 contains 14 residues. The germline V gene encodes CDR1 SGHRS and CDR2 YFSETQ. V lost 5 bases and J 0 bases, leaving 12 bases between the germline ends. The CDR3 coding sequence is TGCGCCAGCAGTCAAGACTCAACCTCCTACGAGCAGTACTTC. This codes for CASSQDSTSYEQYF.

The J gene is TRBJ1-5, the V gene TRBV6-2 or TRBV6-3; possible D gene TRBD1, 6 bases. With 2 bases removed from V and 2 bases from J, the gap between germline ends came to 10 bases. This CDR3 has 15 residues. Per germline, CDR1 MNHEY and CDR2 SVGEGT. CDR3 bases: TGTGCCAGCAGTTACGGCAGGGGTGGCAATCAGCCCCAGCATTTT. It is translated as CASSYGRGGNQPQHF.

This sequence joins TRBV29-1 and TRBJ1-1; D is ambiguous. CDR3 length: 13 amino acids. The germline gives CDR1 SQVTM, CDR2 ANQGSEA. Between the trimmed V and J ends, which lost 4 bases and 7 bases, there was a span of 16 bases. The DNA of the CDR3 is TGCAGCGTTGGGGCAATCGGAGGCTTTGAAGCTTTCTTT. This sequence encodes CSVGAIGGFEAFF.

About this clone: Other DNA sequences in this sample translate to the same CDR3. V is TRBV20-1 and J is TRBJ2-7, with 7 bases identical to TRBD2. The V gene's germline CDR1 is DFQATT and CDR2 SNEGSKA (reference sequence). Trimming removed 6 bases from V and 5 bases from J; junction bases left unmatched: 4. The CDR3 totals 11 residues. The CDR3 region has the DNA TGCAGTGCGTCTAGCGGCCACGAGCAGTACTTC. It is translated as CSASSGHEQYF.

This clone was observed a handful of times. V and J are TRBV10-3 and TRBJ2-7; 8 bases are a match to TRBD1. The CDR3 contains 12 residues. Germline V lookup: CDR1 ENHRY, CDR2 SYGVKD. Unmatched junction bases numbered 0, after V lost 4 bases and J lost 4 bases. CDR3 in amino acids: CAISGQGYEQYF. CDR3 bases: TGTGCCATCAGTGGACAGGGGTACGAGCAGTACTTC.

This CDR3 is CASSPGGSNYGYTF. The CDR3 bases are TGTGCCAGCAGCCCTGGGGGGTCTAACTATGGCTACACCTTC. V usage is TRBV3-1 (or the pseudogene TRBV3-2) and J usage is TRBJ1-2, with D maybe TRBD1 (5 bases). CDR1 and CDR2 from the germline V gene are LGHDT and YNNKEL (reference sequence). The ends were cut back, 4 bases at V and 0 bases at J, with 9 bases in the middle. This CDR3 region has 14 residues.

The chain employs TRBV5-4 and TRBJ2-2, with a weak D call TRBD1 (6 bases). Germline CDR1 is SGHNT and CDR2 is YYREEE (reference sequence). Trimming cost V 1 base and J 6 bases, with 10 bases left between them. The CDR3 runs to 14 residues. CDR3 in amino acids: CASSLLQGSGELFF. The CDR3 DNA follows: TGTGCCAGCAGCTTGCTACAGGGTTCCGGGGAGCTGTTTTTT.

This chain links TRBV4-3 with TRBJ2-1; 8 bases are shared with TRBD1. The CDR3 is 19 amino acids. J was trimmed by 0 bases and V by 0 bases; bases with no gene match: 10. CDR1 and CDR2 (germline): LGHNA, YSLEER. CDR3 bases: TGCGCCAGCAGCCAAGACGTTACAGGGGGACTGACCTCCTACAATGAGCAGTTCTTC. It translates to CASSQDVTGGLTSYNEQFF.

The J gene is TRBJ1-6, the V gene TRBV7-2; D perhaps matches TRBD1 (5 bases). The CDR3 is 15 residues long. Germline V CDR1 and CDR2: SGHTA, FQGNSA. V dropped 0 bases and J dropped 8 bases, with 11 bases sitting between them. The CDR3 sequence: CASSLAGGLDSPLHF. CDR3 coding DNA: TGTGCCAGCAGCTTAGCGGGGGGTCTGGATTCACCCCTCCACTTT.

The chain couples TRBV21-1 to TRBJ1-2; the tabulated D call, TRBD1, remains unverified against the DNA. TRBV21-1 is shown as a pseudogene. There are 13 residues in the CDR3. DNA for the CDR3: TGTGCCAGCAGCCCACAGGGGGACTATGGCTACACCTTC. Protein sequence: CASSPQGDYGYTF.